The 7 T cell receptor beta chains reported below all come from one sample, sequenced in a study of blood T cell dynamics during melanoma immunotherapy. Measured with immunoSEQ multiplex PCR; TCRdb has only the in-frame clones, and not every one. The table records under 15,000 clones, approximately 89% of them present only once. Described time point: week 3, after first cycle of checkpoint inhibitor. The sample consisted of effector memory CD8+ T cells from blood, taken from a patient treated with checkpoint blockade. The receptors were gathered from a human donor with melanoma.

This chain links TRBV28 with TRBJ1-6; TRBD1 matches 8 bases. There are 16 residues in the CDR3. Germline-derived CDR1 and CDR2 are MDHEN and SYDVKM. V gave up 2 bases and J gave up 7 bases; unmatched junction bases: 7. The CDR3 sequence is CASSLRRTGPNSPLHF. In nucleotides, the CDR3 is TGTGCCAGCAGTTTACGTCGGACAGGGCCGAATTCACCCCTCCACTTT.

The CDR3 loop reads CASSQLRDSTNTGELFF. CDR3 nucleotide sequence: TGCGCCAGCAGTCAACTCCGGGACAGTACAAACACCGGGGAGCTGTTTTTT. The chain uses TRBV23-1 and TRBJ2-2; 7 bases are shared with TRBD1. TRBV23-1 is an ORF; its function is uncertain. The V and J ends lost 2 bases and 2 bases, in that order; junction bases with no gene match: 8. This CDR3 is 17 amino acids long.

The V gene is TRBV6-1, the J gene TRBJ2-5; 8 nucleotides match TRBD1. The V segment lost 4 bases and the J segment 5 bases; nucleotides outside the gene matches: 9. The CDR3 is made up of 15 amino acids. Per the germline V gene, CDR1 is MNHNS and CDR2 is SASEGT. CDR3 protein: CASSVGTGVWETQYF. Here the CDR3 DNA reads TGTGCCAGCAGTGTGGGGACAGGAGTATGGGAGACCCAGTACTTC.

J is TRBJ2-1 and V is TRBV27; D gene unclear. Germline CDR1 is MNHEY and CDR2 is SMNVEV (reference sequence). V lost 2 bases to trimming and J lost 4 bases, with 12 bases between them. This CDR3 region has 15 residues. This chain's CDR3 is CASSLSASEYNEQFF. The DNA for the CDR3 is TGTGCCAGCAGTTTAAGCGCGAGCGAGTACAATGAGCAGTTCTTC.

The genes are TRBV2 and TRBJ1-2; D gene ambiguous. This CDR3 contains 14 residues. With 2 bases removed from V and 6 bases from J, the gap between germline ends came to 13 bases. Per the germline V gene, CDR1 is SNHLY and CDR2 is FYNNEI. Written as DNA, the CDR3 is TGTGCCAGCAGTGAACAGGCGCGGGTTGATGGCTACACCTTC. As protein: CASSEQARVDGYTF.

The rearrangement joins TRBV19 to TRBJ2-7; a possible D gene is TRBD2 (6 bases). V lost 4 bases and J lost 3, with 13 bases in between. Germline CDR1 reads LNHDA; CDR2 reads SQIVND (reference sequence). The CDR3 contains 14 residues. CDR3 nucleotides: TGTGCCAGTAGTACGTCCGGGAGTTACTACGAGCAGTACTTC. Translation gives CASSTSGSYYEQYF.

The rearrangement uses TRBV5-6 and TRBJ2-1; no reliable D call. The CDR3 covers 13 residues. V lost 1 base to trimming and J lost 2 bases, with 4 bases between them. Germline V lookup: CDR1 SGHDT, CDR2 YYEEEE. The CDR3 DNA reads as TGTGCCAGCAGCTTGTTGACCTACAATGAGCAGTTCTTC. It codes for CASSLLTYNEQFF.